The clone carrying this TCR beta chain was counted between two and nine times. Antigen specificity is unknown. This table comes from immunoSEQ multiplex PCR, and its TCRdb copy is limited to in-frame clones, with some not included. The sample lists approximately 50,000 clones, 88% occurring once. Germline lookup yields CDR1 MGHRA and CDR2 YSYEKL. The CDR3 loop spans 15 amino acids. Trimming left V 0 bases short and J 3 bases short, with 12 bases between. The donors belonged to the roughly 120-subject validation cohort, separate from the roughly 670-subject first cohort. These data originate in a study of cytomegalovirus exposure and HLA in healthy donors. Study-level results: Some public TCRs appeared in many individuals, while most sequences were rare. A few chains tied to CMV proved CMV antigen-specific in vitro. According to a later analysis, TCR clusters from the first cohort tended to co-occur in the 100 to 150 validation repertoires.

Sample: PBMCs. V is TRBV4-1 and J is TRBJ2-7, with D perhaps matching TRBD2 (6 bases). The receptor was isolated from a woman in her twenties or thirties in good health and CMV-seronegative. CDR3 sequence: CASSQEGGSYYEQYF. The CDR3 DNA is TGCGCCAGCAGCCAAGAGGGGGGATCGTACTACGAGCAGTACTTC.